The subject of this entry is one T cell receptor (beta chain). The sample comes from a study of blood T cell repertoires in COVID-19. Study in general: COVID-19 samples, acute and convalescent, were from the United States, Italy and Spain. Sources were T cells, B-cell-depleted T cells, or PBMCs; the material itself was cDNA or gDNA.

In the study's own analysis: Amplification of reference gene primers provided the estimated nucleated cell counts. The protocol was immunoSEQ multiplex PCR, while the TCRdb copy is restricted to in-frame clones and leaves out a portion. That table gives V, J and clone size, and the DNA gave D and trimming. The data show fewer than 350,000 clones, around 85% seen once. Trimming took 8 bases from V and 3 from J; bases not matched to a gene: 3. This CDR3 is built from 13 residues. Germline values: CDR1 LNHDA, CDR2 SQIVND (reference sequence). The source is a woman aged 25-40 years with COVID-19, enrolled during active disease. This chain connects TRBV19 to TRBJ2-7; 11 bases agree with TRBD1. Sequencing used peripheral blood. This chain's CDR3 is CASGTGGLYEQYF. The CDR3 DNA follows: TGTGCCAGTGGGACAGGGGGGCTCTACGAGCAGTACTTC.